This TCR beta chain was identified during a study of blood T cell repertoires in COVID-19 (dated by TCRdb to about 2020). Turning to the overall study: Collaborator samples came from the United States, Italy and Spain and covered acute and convalescent phases of COVID-19. The material from the prospective study consisted of cDNA or gDNA derived from T cells, B-cell-depleted T cells, or PBMCs. Deeply sampled blood TCRbeta repertoires from subjects exposed to, actively infected with, or recovered from COVID-19 were included in the dataset. A freely available public database, intended as a resource for researchers studying the immune response to SARS-CoV-2, is where the repertoires were released. The samples were drawn from two sources: the first 160 participants of the ongoing ImmuneRACE study, and about 1,300 subjects contributed by 6 global collaborators. A de-identified subject ID, COVID-19 status, age in years and sex were almost always included in the sample metadata. Where available, HLA class I and class II types were taken from metadata supplied by the sample provider and were not determined by assay-based typing. General findings and caveats noted by the study authors: The amount of clinical and demographic metadata varied by source and participant and was provided uncurated.

A note on this clone: The specificity of this receptor is unknown. It has no much larger one-base neighbor in the sample; base qualities were not kept.

In the prospective study, participants were roughly 18 to 100 years old, resided in 24 geographic areas of the United States, and were enrolled through a virtual design. Cohort assignment in the prospective study relied on participant-reported clinical history from a screening survey and a study questionnaire. ImmuneRACE Cohort 3 recovered participants were defined by two consecutive negative NP/OP PCR tests, healthcare professional clearance, or symptom resolution. In the prospective study, mobile phlebotomists collected whole blood, serum and a nasopharyngeal or oropharyngeal swab from each participant. Prospective study participants could optionally give additional blood draws and questionnaires over an approximately 2-month period. Before DNA extraction, blood samples from the prospective study were shipped at room temperature or frozen. TCRbeta CDR3 regions were amplified from genomic DNA by means of the immunoSEQ Assay, a bias-controlled multiplex PCR. The published analysis was carried out like this. Within the assay, amplification of reference gene primers was used to estimate how many nucleated cells each sample contained. To quantify the absolute abundance of each unique TCRbeta CDR3 rearrangement, sequence reads were collapsed and filtered. Productive Simpson clonality was computed per sample as the square root of Simpson's diversity index over productive rearrangements. TCRdb stores this immuneACCESS table with in-frame sequences only. Part of the clones is absent; in the studies checked, under half of the shortfall reflects unresolved V genes, and no reason is known for the rest. V, J and clone size were drawn from that table, and D and trimming were deduced from the DNA. The sample has 150,000 to 250,000 clones on record, approximately 90% of them singletons. The top ten clones comprise about 2.3% of the sample.

Deletion took 0 bases off V and 1 base off J, with a span of 19 bases between the germline ends. There are 18 amino acids in the CDR3, from cysteine to phenylalanine inclusive. CDR3 DNA only is kept here, 54 bases in frame from base 1. CDR1 SGHRS and CDR2 YFSETQ are derived from the germline V gene. The TCR originated in a woman aged 25-40 years who had recovered from COVID-19. Here the chain combines TRBV5-1 and TRBJ1-2; a weak D assignment points to TRBD1 (5 bases agree). The specimen sequenced was PBMCs or T cells enriched from blood (not recorded which). The CDR3 protein sequence reads: CASSLADGATTNNYGYTF. The DNA sequence is TGCGCCAGCAGCTTGGCCGATGGGGCAACCACTAATAACTATGGCTACACCTTC.